The sequence of this TCR beta chain was determined in a study of cytomegalovirus exposure and HLA in healthy donors. The study ran its PCR with 60 Vbeta and 13 Jbeta primers. Clones were sequenced by immunoSEQ multiplex PCR, and TCRdb holds only the in-frame ones, with some missing. The repertoire includes about 150,000 clones, 70% to 85% of them detected once, and 6.5% to 7.5% sits in the top ten. This CDR3 comprises 15 residues. The germline V gene has CDR1 MNHEY and CDR2 SVGAGI. V lost 5 bases to trimming and J lost 5 bases, with 19 bases between them. This chain joins TRBV6-5 and TRBJ2-7; TRBD2 is a possible D gene (6 bases). Sequencing used PBMCs. This TCR was sampled from a woman between 45 and 65 years old in good health and CMV-seropositive. As DNA, the CDR3 is TGTGCCAGCAGTCCCTTCAATGGAGGGGCTAACGAGCAGTACTTC. It yields the protein CASSPFNGGANEQYF.